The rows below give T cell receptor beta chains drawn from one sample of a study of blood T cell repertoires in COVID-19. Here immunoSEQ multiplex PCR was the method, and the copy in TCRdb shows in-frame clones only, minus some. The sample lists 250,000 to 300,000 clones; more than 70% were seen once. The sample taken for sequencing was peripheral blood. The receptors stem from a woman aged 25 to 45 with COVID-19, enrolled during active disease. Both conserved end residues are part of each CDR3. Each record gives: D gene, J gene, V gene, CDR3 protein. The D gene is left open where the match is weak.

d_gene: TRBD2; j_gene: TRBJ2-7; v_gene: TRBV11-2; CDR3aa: CASSLGLAGEQYF
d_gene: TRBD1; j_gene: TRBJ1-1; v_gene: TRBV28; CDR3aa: CASKGQGAMGTEAFF
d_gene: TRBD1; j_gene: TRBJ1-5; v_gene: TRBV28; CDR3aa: CASSFRSGTGPPYANQPQHF
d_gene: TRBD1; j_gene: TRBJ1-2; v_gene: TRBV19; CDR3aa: CASSIDRGRGGYTF
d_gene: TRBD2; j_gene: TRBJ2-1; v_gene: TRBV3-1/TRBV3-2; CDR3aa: CASSRTSGRTNEQFF
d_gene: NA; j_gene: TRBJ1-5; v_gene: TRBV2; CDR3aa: CASSSTSHQPQHF
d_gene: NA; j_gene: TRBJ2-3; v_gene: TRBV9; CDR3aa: CASSPRAFSTDTQYF
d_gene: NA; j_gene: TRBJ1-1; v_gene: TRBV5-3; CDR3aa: CARSPLKIIGAGAFF
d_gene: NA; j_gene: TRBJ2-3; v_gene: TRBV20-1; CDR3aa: CSASGGDTQYF
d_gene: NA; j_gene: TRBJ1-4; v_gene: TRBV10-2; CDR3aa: CASSQGVANEKLFF
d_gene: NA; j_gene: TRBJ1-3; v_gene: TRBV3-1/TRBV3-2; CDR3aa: CASSQVSSGNTIYF
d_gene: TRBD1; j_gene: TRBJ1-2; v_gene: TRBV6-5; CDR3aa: CASSRGQTSNYGYTF
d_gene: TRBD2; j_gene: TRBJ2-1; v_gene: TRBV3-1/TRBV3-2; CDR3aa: CASSPGLATTDEQFF
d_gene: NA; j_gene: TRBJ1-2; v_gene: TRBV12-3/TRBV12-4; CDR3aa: CASSSLRAGEF
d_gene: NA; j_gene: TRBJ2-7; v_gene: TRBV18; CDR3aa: CASSPNGRADEQYF
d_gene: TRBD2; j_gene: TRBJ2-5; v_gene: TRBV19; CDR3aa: CASSMVRAGGETQYF
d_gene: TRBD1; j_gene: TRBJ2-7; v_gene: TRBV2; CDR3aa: CASIWDRVDEQYF
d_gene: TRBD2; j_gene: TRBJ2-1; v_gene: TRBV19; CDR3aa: CASSKTSGSYNEQFF